The 18 T cell receptor beta chains below were found in one sample sequenced in a study of early T cells in non-severe SARS-CoV-2 infection. In TCRdb, the 5' RACE reads were re-called with MiXCR into one record per CDR3 protein. The sample holds tens of thousands of distinct CDR3 sequences; around a sixth are singletons and the top ten take about 4.7%. The material sequenced was whole blood, taken at baseline. These receptors all stem from an adult who was a healthcare worker with PCR-confirmed SARS-CoV-2 infection or an uninfected control (not recorded which).

The chain carries TRBV11-3 and TRBJ2-1, with 7 bases matching TRBD2. The CDR3 loop spans 16 amino acids. The ends lost 5 bases at V and 7 bases at J; junction bases unmatched: 14. CDR1 and CDR2 from the germline V gene are SGHNT and YENEEA. The CDR3 protein is CASSARGAGMGNEQFF. The CDR3 coding sequence is TGTGCCAGCAGCGCCCGAGGAGCGGGAATGGGGAATGAGCAGTTCTTC.

This clonotype turned up a few times. The chain employs TRBV18 and TRBJ1-6, with D hard to call. V lost 6 bases and J lost 6, with 15 bases in between. Germline V gene data show CDR1 as KGHSH and CDR2 as LQKENI. This CDR3 has 15 residues. The CDR3 loop reads CASSYELGSNSPLHF. The CDR3 nucleotides are TGTGCCAGCTCGTACGAGCTCGGGAGTAATTCACCCCTCCACTTT.

The CDR3 spells CASRSPYEQYF. DNA of the CDR3: TGTGCCAGCAGGTCGCCCTACGAGCAGTACTTC. The V call is TRBV12-3 or TRBV12-4, the J call TRBJ2-7, with D uncertain. The CDR3 is 11 amino acids. Trimming removed 6 bases at V and 2 bases at J, with 5 bases between.

This clonotype has ten or more counts. The J gene is TRBJ2-3, the V gene TRBV7-8; TRBD1 matches 8 bases. V trimming: 1 base; J trimming: 11 bases; junction bases outside the gene matches: 2. The CDR3 totals 12 residues. Germline CDR1 SGHVS, CDR2 FQNEAQ. Here the CDR3 DNA reads TGTGCCAGCAGCTTAGGTGACAGGGGGCAGTATTTT. Protein sequence: CASSLGDRGQYF.

This clonotype was counted a few times. This sequence joins TRBV27 and TRBJ1-1; D call uncertain. Germline assignment: CDR1 MNHEY and CDR2 SMNVEV (reference sequence). Trimming shortened V by 3 bases and J by 1 base, and 3 bases separated the two germline ends. The CDR3 runs to 12 residues. The CDR3 spells CASSFPNTEAFF. The DNA of the CDR3 is TGTGCCAGCAGTTTCCCGAACACTGAAGCTTTCTTT.

The chain carries TRBV12-3 or TRBV12-4 and TRBJ2-1, with D possibly matching TRBD1 (7 bases). The germline V and J ends were trimmed by 5 bases and 8 bases, with 13 bases remaining between them. The CDR3 is 13 residues long. CDR3 sequence reads: CASSAGGGHEQFF. Here the CDR3 DNA reads TGTGCCAGCAGTGCAGGAGGGGGCCATGAGCAGTTCTTC.

The V and J genes are TRBV12-3 or TRBV12-4 and TRBJ1-6; a weak D match, TRBD1 (5 bases). The CDR3 extends over 14 amino acids. V was cut by 6 bases and J by 10 bases, with 16 bases left in between. The CDR3 loop reads CASSQGGGRSPLHF. CDR3 in DNA: TGTGCCAGCAGCCAAGGCGGGGGACGATCACCCCTCCACTTT.

This clonotype was seen only a few times. The chain carries TRBV20-1 and TRBJ1-6; 10 nucleotides match TRBD1. Germline CDR1 DFQATT, CDR2 SNEGSKA (reference sequence). This CDR3 region has 15 residues. Trimming cost V 6 bases and J 9 bases; bases outside gene matches: 11. The CDR3 is CSAGHWDRGRSPLHF. CDR3 nucleotides: TGCAGTGCAGGGCACTGGGACAGGGGCCGTTCACCCCTCCACTTT.

The rearrangement links TRBV6-6 to TRBJ1-5; D might be TRBD1 (5 bases). Germline V gives CDR1 MNHNY, CDR2 SVGAGI (reference sequence). V was cut by 2 bases and J by 0 bases, with 11 bases left in between. The CDR3 has 16 residues. CDR3 in amino acids: CASSYGAGFSNQPQHF. The CDR3 coding sequence is TGTGCCAGCAGTTACGGGGCCGGTTTTAGCAATCAGCCCCAGCATTTT.

The sample holds a few counts of this clonotype. J is TRBJ2-1 and V is TRBV28; D possibly corresponds to TRBD2 (6 bases). V was trimmed by 5 bases and J by 7 bases, leaving 15 bases between them. The CDR3 consists of 14 residues. The V gene's germline CDR1 is MDHEN and CDR2 SYDVKM. The CDR3 region has the DNA TGTGCCAGCAGTGGGCGGGACTCCTTGAATGAGCAGTTCTTC. Its translation: CASSGRDSLNEQFF.

The genes are TRBV25-1 and TRBJ2-3; weak D call: TRBD2 (6 bases). Germline V gene sequence: CDR1 MGHDK, CDR2 SYGVNS. The CDR3 contains 11 residues. V lost 8 bases to trimming and J lost 8 bases, with 11 bases between them. The CDR3 loop is CASGGLTTQYF. CDR3 coding DNA: TGTGCCAGCGGGGGACTCACTACGCAGTATTTT.

This clonotype was recorded a few times. CDR3 residues: CASSPQDRGIARDTQYF. In DNA form, the CDR3 reads TGTGCCAGCAGTCCCCAAGACAGGGGGATCGCTAGGGATACGCAGTATTTT. This chain uses TRBV28 with TRBJ2-3, with 9 bases aligning to TRBD1. V shed 5 bases and J 6 bases; nucleotides not matched to a gene: 15. CDR1 and CDR2 (germline): MDHEN, SYDVKM. The CDR3 is 17 residues long.

In this sample, this clonotype turned up a few times. The chain couples TRBV5-1 to TRBJ2-1; 10 nucleotides agree with TRBD2. Germline loops: CDR1 SGHRS, CDR2 YFSETQ. The CDR3 has 16 amino acids. Losses at the gene ends were 4 bases for V and 6 bases for J; bases not matched to a gene: 10. The CDR3 region has the DNA TGCGCCAGCAGCCGGGATCCCACTAGCGGGGTCAATGAGCAGTTCTTC. The encoded protein is CASSRDPTSGVNEQFF.

This clonotype has a handful of counts. This chain joins TRBV4-1 and TRBJ2-4; 8 positions agree with TRBD2. Germline CDR1 MGHRA, CDR2 YSYEKL. CDR3 size: 14 residues. V shed 1 base, J shed 7 bases, and the junction held 3 bases outside the gene matches. The chain's CDR3 is CASSQVTSGNIQYF. CDR3 in DNA: TGCGCCAGCAGCCAAGTAACTAGCGGTAACATTCAGTACTTC.

V and J are TRBV12-3 or TRBV12-4 and TRBJ2-3; 7 bases are shared with TRBD2. Trimming cost V 0 bases and J 4 bases; bases outside gene matches: 1. CDR3 length: 14 amino acids. The CDR3 bases are TGTGCCAGCAGTTTAGCGGGAGGGGCAGATACGCAGTATTTT. It codes for CASSLAGGADTQYF.

The chain is built from TRBV6-1 and TRBJ2-3, with 10 bases identical to TRBD2. The CDR3 is 14 amino acids. The ends lost 8 bases at V and 7 bases at J; junction bases unmatched: 9. Germline lookup yields CDR1 MNHNS and CDR2 SASEGT. CDR3 protein: CASGQREGRHTQYF. The CDR3 DNA reads as TGTGCCAGCGGCCAGCGGGAGGGCCGTCATACGCAGTATTTT.

The chain recombines TRBV7-2 with TRBJ2-1; the match to TRBD2 covers 7 bases. Germline CDR1 SGHTA, CDR2 FQGNSA. The CDR3 is 15 residues long. Unmatched junction bases numbered 10, after V lost 6 bases and J lost 5 bases. In nucleotides, the CDR3 is TGTGCCAGCAGTATCTGGGAGGGCCTCAACAATGAGCAGTTCTTC. It codes for CASSIWEGLNNEQFF.

This clonotype was counted at least ten times. The chain recombines TRBV14 with TRBJ1-3; 8 positions agree with TRBD1. CDR3 length: 19 residues. The germline CDR1 and CDR2 sequences are SGHDN and FVKESK. The junction had 12 bases not matched to a gene; V was cut back by 2 bases and J by 0 bases. CDR3 in DNA: TGTGCCAGCAGCCAACGAAGGACAGGGACTTACCGCTCTGGAAACACCATATATTTT. The encoded protein is CASSQRRTGTYRSGNTIYF.